This section outlines one T cell receptor (beta chain) sequence together with its context. The data are from a study of T cells in Graves' hyperthyroidism and ophthalmopathy. V dropped 6 bases and J dropped 6; count of bases not matched to a gene: 11. This CDR3 contains 16 residues. Amplification yielded TCR beta CDR3 regions, with RNA transcripts as the source. Carried out on the TCR CDR3, a first-round RT-PCR used the HTBI primer set. TCRdb fed the multiplex PCR reads into MiXCR, producing one record per CDR3 protein. This table has hundreds of thousands of distinct CDR3 sequences, around 15% appearing once.

The clonotype comes from a woman under 40 with Graves' hyperthyroidism. Sequences were obtained from blood. The rearrangement joins TRBV12-3 or TRBV12-4 to TRBJ1-2; 12 bases agree with TRBD1. CDR3 in amino acids: CASRGTGGLFDNGYTF. Written as DNA, the CDR3 is TGTGCCAGCAGGGGGACAGGGGGCCTATTTGACAATGGCTACACCTTC.